The rows below give T cell receptor beta chains drawn from one sample of a study of yellow fever vaccine responses in identical twins. TCRdb reprocessed the RT-PCR reads via MiXCR and lists one record per CDR3 protein. The data contain more than 15,000 distinct CDR3 sequences, 65% to 75% of them singletons. The sequences come from T cells from blood (PBMCs), unsorted or a sorted subset (not recorded which), collected before or after yellow fever vaccination (not recorded which). All receptors come from a woman aged 18-29 years who received the yellow fever vaccine. The CDR3 runs from the conserved cysteine through the conserved F or W. D genes are given only for firm matches. The size of a clone is reported for some rows only, either as once, few or many, or as a class for expanded clones.

j_call: TRBJ2-1; v_call: TRBV11-1; d_call: NA; clone_size: NA; cdr3_length: 16; cdr3_aa: CASFEQRPPGKDEQFF; cdr3_nt: TGTGCCAGCTTTGAACAAAGGCCTCCCGGGAAGGATGAGCAGTTCTTC
j_call: TRBJ2-3; v_call: TRBV28; d_call: TRBD1; clone_size: NA; cdr3_length: 13; cdr3_aa: CATTGQDTDTQYF; cdr3_nt: TGTGCCACAACCGGACAGGACACAGATACGCAGTATTTT
j_call: TRBJ2-5; v_call: TRBV29-1; d_call: NA; clone_size: NA; cdr3_length: 14; cdr3_aa: CSVSEGTIQETQYF; cdr3_nt: TGCAGCGTTTCAGAGGGAACGATCCAAGAGACCCAGTACTTC
j_call: TRBJ2-3; v_call: TRBV12-3/TRBV12-4; d_call: NA; clone_size: NA; cdr3_length: 12; cdr3_aa: CASGQGTDTQYF; cdr3_nt: TGTGCCAGCGGCCAGGGGACAGATACGCAGTATTTT
j_call: TRBJ2-4; v_call: TRBV29-1; d_call: TRBD2; clone_size: NA; cdr3_length: 16; cdr3_aa: CSVEDRTSGMSNIQYF; cdr3_nt: TGCAGCGTTGAAGATCGTACTAGCGGGATGTCAAACATTCAGTACTTC
j_call: TRBJ2-1; v_call: TRBV2; d_call: TRBD2; clone_size: few; cdr3_length: 16; cdr3_aa: CASRGRTSGRVDEQFF; cdr3_nt: TGTGCCAGCAGAGGAAGGACTAGCGGGAGGGTGGATGAGCAGTTCTTC
j_call: TRBJ1-1; v_call: TRBV20-1; d_call: NA; clone_size: NA; cdr3_length: 16; cdr3_aa: CSARVFRQPSYTEAFF; cdr3_nt: TGCAGTGCTAGAGTATTTAGACAGCCAAGTTACACTGAAGCTTTCTTT
j_call: TRBJ2-7; v_call: TRBV29-1; d_call: NA; clone_size: NA; cdr3_length: 13; cdr3_aa: CSVEGAASYEQYF; cdr3_nt: TGCAGCGTTGAAGGTGCAGCCTCCTACGAGCAGTACTTC
j_call: TRBJ2-3; v_call: TRBV7-6; d_call: NA; clone_size: NA; cdr3_length: 16; cdr3_aa: CASSLAGRPSTDTQYF; cdr3_nt: TGTGCCAGCAGCTTAGCGGGACGGCCTAGCACAGATACGCAGTATTTT
j_call: TRBJ2-3; v_call: TRBV5-1; d_call: NA; clone_size: few; cdr3_length: 14; cdr3_aa: CASSPAAVADTQYF; cdr3_nt: TGCGCCAGCAGCCCGGCGGCAGTGGCAGATACGCAGTATTTT
j_call: TRBJ2-2; v_call: TRBV28; d_call: TRBD1; clone_size: NA; cdr3_length: 13; cdr3_aa: CASSFTGGGELFF; cdr3_nt: TGTGCCAGCAGTTTTACAGGGGGCGGGGAGCTGTTTTTT
j_call: TRBJ1-6; v_call: TRBV7-6; d_call: NA; clone_size: few; cdr3_length: 15; cdr3_aa: CASSRDSSYNSPLHF; cdr3_nt: TGTGCCAGCAGCCGCGATAGCTCCTATAATTCACCCCTCCACTTT
j_call: TRBJ2-1; v_call: TRBV4-2; d_call: TRBD2; clone_size: NA; cdr3_length: 18; cdr3_aa: CASSLPGAPSGLDNEQFF; cdr3_nt: TGTGCCAGCAGCCTACCCGGGGCTCCTAGCGGGTTGGATAATGAGCAGTTCTTC
j_call: TRBJ2-1; v_call: TRBV13; d_call: NA; clone_size: once; cdr3_length: 18; cdr3_aa: CASSFRYPVTSPINEQFF; cdr3_nt: TGTGCCAGCAGCTTTCGATATCCGGTGACCTCTCCGATTAATGAGCAGTTCTTC
j_call: TRBJ2-1; v_call: TRBV12-3/TRBV12-4; d_call: NA; clone_size: NA; cdr3_length: 12; cdr3_aa: CASSRRLDEQFF; cdr3_nt: TGTGCCAGCAGCCGACGCCTTGATGAGCAGTTCTTC
j_call: TRBJ2-1; v_call: TRBV11-3; d_call: NA; clone_size: NA; cdr3_length: 12; cdr3_aa: CASSFAGNEQFF; cdr3_nt: TGTGCCAGCAGCTTTGCTGGGAATGAGCAGTTCTTC
j_call: TRBJ1-3; v_call: TRBV2; d_call: NA; clone_size: NA; cdr3_length: 13; cdr3_aa: CASSVDLGNTIYF; cdr3_nt: TGTGCCAGCAGTGTGGATCTCGGAAACACCATATATTTT
j_call: TRBJ2-1; v_call: TRBV11-1; d_call: TRBD2; clone_size: once; cdr3_length: 16; cdr3_aa: CASSSPPASGGGEQFF; cdr3_nt: TGTGCCAGCAGCTCCCCTCCGGCTAGCGGGGGGGGTGAGCAGTTCTTC
j_call: TRBJ2-2; v_call: TRBV7-6; d_call: NA; clone_size: few; cdr3_length: 13; cdr3_aa: CASSYSVTGELFF; cdr3_nt: TGTGCCAGCAGCTATAGCGTGACCGGGGAGCTGTTTTTT
j_call: TRBJ1-6; v_call: TRBV28; d_call: NA; clone_size: few; cdr3_length: 15; cdr3_aa: CASRPIAAYNSPLHF; cdr3_nt: TGTGCCAGCAGACCAATTGCAGCGTATAATTCACCCCTCCACTTT
j_call: TRBJ2-3; v_call: TRBV4-2; d_call: TRBD2; clone_size: NA; cdr3_length: 17; cdr3_aa: CASSQIWREESTDTQYF; cdr3_nt: TGTGCCAGCAGCCAAATCTGGCGGGAGGAGAGCACAGATACGCAGTATTTT
j_call: TRBJ2-1; v_call: TRBV9; d_call: NA; clone_size: NA; cdr3_length: 13; cdr3_aa: CASSVGSYNEQFF; cdr3_nt: TGTGCCAGCAGCGTGGGAAGTTACAATGAGCAGTTCTTC
j_call: TRBJ2-7; v_call: TRBV28; d_call: NA; clone_size: NA; cdr3_length: 15; cdr3_aa: CASSFPQWKGYEQYF; cdr3_nt: TGTGCCAGCAGTTTCCCCCAATGGAAGGGCTACGAGCAGTACTTC
j_call: TRBJ1-1; v_call: TRBV3-1; d_call: NA; clone_size: NA; cdr3_length: 14; cdr3_aa: CASSQDTWNTEAFF; cdr3_nt: TGTGCCAGCAGCCAAGATACATGGAACACTGAAGCTTTCTTT
j_call: TRBJ2-2; v_call: TRBV11-2; d_call: TRBD2; clone_size: NA; cdr3_length: 17; cdr3_aa: CASSSGLTSGRPGELFF; cdr3_nt: TGTGCCAGCAGCTCCGGGTTAACTAGCGGGAGGCCCGGGGAGCTGTTTTTT
j_call: TRBJ1-1; v_call: TRBV5-1; d_call: NA; clone_size: NA; cdr3_length: 14; cdr3_aa: CASSLAQGQTEAFF; cdr3_nt: TGCGCCAGCAGCTTGGCCCAGGGACAAACTGAAGCTTTCTTT
j_call: TRBJ2-3; v_call: TRBV5-1; d_call: NA; clone_size: NA; cdr3_length: 15; cdr3_aa: CASSLDGRPTDTQYF; cdr3_nt: TGCGCCAGCAGCTTGGATGGTAGGCCCACAGATACGCAGTATTTT
j_call: TRBJ2-3; v_call: TRBV2; d_call: NA; clone_size: NA; cdr3_length: 14; cdr3_aa: CASSTALEPDTQYF; cdr3_nt: TGTGCCAGCAGCACAGCGCTGGAGCCAGATACGCAGTATTTT
j_call: TRBJ2-7; v_call: TRBV7-1; d_call: NA; clone_size: NA; cdr3_length: 14; cdr3_aa: CASSSNRASIEQYF; cdr3_nt: TGTGCCAGCAGCTCCAACAGGGCGTCGATCGAGCAGTACTTC
j_call: TRBJ1-1; v_call: TRBV5-4; d_call: NA; clone_size: NA; cdr3_length: 15; cdr3_aa: CASSLDPAGVTEAFF; cdr3_nt: TGTGCCAGCAGCTTGGATCCCGCAGGGGTGACTGAAGCTTTCTTT
j_call: TRBJ2-1; v_call: TRBV7-2; d_call: TRBD1; clone_size: NA; cdr3_length: 15; cdr3_aa: CASSLGQGAYNEQFF; cdr3_nt: TGTGCCAGCAGCTTAGGGCAGGGGGCCTACAATGAGCAGTTCTTC
j_call: TRBJ2-1; v_call: TRBV29-1; d_call: NA; clone_size: few; cdr3_length: 9; cdr3_aa: CSVDDEQFF; cdr3_nt: TGCAGCGTTGACGATGAGCAGTTCTTC
j_call: TRBJ2-5; v_call: TRBV11-2; d_call: NA; clone_size: NA; cdr3_length: 14; cdr3_aa: CASSWGLKQETQYF; cdr3_nt: TGTGCCAGCAGCTGGGGACTCAAGCAAGAGACCCAGTACTTC
j_call: TRBJ2-1; v_call: TRBV11-1; d_call: TRBD2; clone_size: NA; cdr3_length: 14; cdr3_aa: CASSGTSSYNEQFF; cdr3_nt: TGTGCCAGCAGTGGGACTAGCTCCTACAATGAGCAGTTCTTC
j_call: TRBJ1-1; v_call: TRBV5-5; d_call: NA; clone_size: NA; cdr3_length: 13; cdr3_aa: CASSLRRLFGAFF; cdr3_nt: TGTGCCAGCAGCTTGAGAAGGCTCTTCGGAGCTTTCTTT
j_call: TRBJ2-5; v_call: TRBV5-4; d_call: NA; clone_size: NA; cdr3_length: 13; cdr3_aa: CASSLGGIETQYF; cdr3_nt: TGTGCCAGCAGTCTGGGGGGAATTGAGACCCAGTACTTC
j_call: TRBJ1-2; v_call: TRBV2; d_call: NA; clone_size: NA; cdr3_length: 11; cdr3_aa: CASSVRDGYTF; cdr3_nt: TGTGCCAGCAGTGTTCGCGATGGCTACACCTTC
j_call: TRBJ2-5; v_call: TRBV5-1; d_call: NA; clone_size: NA; cdr3_length: 15; cdr3_aa: CASSPGDLRGETQYF; cdr3_nt: TGCGCCAGCAGCCCGGGGGACTTAAGGGGAGAGACCCAGTACTTC
j_call: TRBJ2-5; v_call: TRBV18; d_call: NA; clone_size: NA; cdr3_length: 11; cdr3_aa: CASSPEGTQYF; cdr3_nt: TGTGCCAGCTCACCAGAAGGGACCCAGTACTTC
j_call: TRBJ1-1; v_call: TRBV11-1; d_call: TRBD1; clone_size: NA; cdr3_length: 15; cdr3_aa: CASSLGQTMNTEAFF; cdr3_nt: TGTGCCAGCAGCCTGGGACAGACCATGAACACTGAAGCTTTCTTT